This TCR beta chain was sequenced in a study of blood T cell repertoires in COVID-19. Whole-study context: The United States, Italy and Spain were the sources of the acute and convalescent COVID-19 samples. PBMCs, B-cell-depleted T cells, or T cells were the source of the cDNA or gDNA that made up the material.

Per the original data handling: Reference gene primer amplification gave nucleated cell count estimates. Repertoires were generated with immunoSEQ multiplex PCR, while TCRdb's copy carries only in-frame clones and drops some. The V and J calls and clone size are taken from that table; D and trimming were inferred from the DNA. The data contain some 300,000 clones, 90% of them seen just once; the ten biggest clones take up around 0.97%. Unmatched junction bases numbered 9, after V lost 3 bases and J lost 1 base. The CDR3 runs to 16 residues. CDR1 SQVTM and CDR2 ANQGSEA come from the germline V gene. Patients at the Seattle site were enrolled during active infection and followed longitudinally.

This chain joins TRBV29-1 and TRBJ2-5, with 9 bases matching TRBD1. The specimen sequenced was peripheral blood. The receptor was derived from a woman between 40 and 55 years old with COVID-19, enrolled during active disease. The CDR3, as DNA: TGCAGCGTTGAGGGGTGGGGACAGGGACTCCAAGAGACCCAGTACTTC. Its translation: CSVEGWGQGLQETQYF.